The clone carrying this T cell receptor beta chain has just a few counts. The antigen is unknown. Per germline, CDR1 MGHDK and CDR2 SYGVNS. CDR3 length: 15 residues. Between the trimmed V and J ends, which lost 1 base and 3 bases, there was a span of 10 bases. This sample stems from a study of early T cells in non-severe SARS-CoV-2 infection. Study in general: Sequencing of bulk RNA from unsorted whole blood was done, without chain pairing. Overall study results and limits: VDJdb matching favored anti-spike CD8 responses, missing private and CD4 specificities.

Separate cDNA molecules each had unique molecular identifiers attached to them. TCRdb analysed the 5' RACE reads with MiXCR anew, one entry per CDR3 protein. This repertoire shows some 27,000 distinct CDR3 sequences, about 5.3% found once; its top ten account for about 24%. The receptor's source is an adult who was a healthcare worker with PCR-confirmed SARS-CoV-2 infection or an uninfected control (not recorded which). The chain has TRBV25-1 and TRBJ1-3; D unclear. Material for sequencing was whole blood. The CDR3 sequence: CASSESGRFGNTIYF. CDR3 DNA: TGTGCCAGCAGTGAATCCGGGCGCTTTGGAAACACCATATATTTT. Supplemented by reference TRBV25-1 and TRBJ1-3, the full variable domain reads EADIYQTPRYLVIGTGKKITLECSQTMGHDKMYWYQQDPGMELHLIHYSYGVNSTEKGDLSSESTVSRIRTEHFPLTLESARPSHTSQYLCASSESGRFGNTIYFGEGSWLTVV.